This T cell receptor beta chain stems from a study of shared clonotypes between healthy human individuals. The method was immunoSEQ multiplex PCR; TCRdb's version includes in-frame clones alone and lacks a portion of them. The sample shows hundreds of thousands of clones, around 74% of them seen only once. The CDR3 runs 14 residues. V lost 4 bases and J lost 4; bases outside the gene matches: 4. Germline V lookup: CDR1 MNHEY, CDR2 SVGAGI. At least ten counts were recorded for this clone. The receptor comes from a woman aged 25 to 39 in good health. Sequencing was carried out using memory CD4+ T cells sorted from blood. Subset described: CD45RA-negative fraction. V is TRBV6-5 and J is TRBJ2-1, with 7 positions matching TRBD2. CDR3 coding DNA: TGTGCCAGCAGTTCCCTAGCGGCTTACAATGAGCAGTTCTTC. It translates to CASSSLAAYNEQFF.